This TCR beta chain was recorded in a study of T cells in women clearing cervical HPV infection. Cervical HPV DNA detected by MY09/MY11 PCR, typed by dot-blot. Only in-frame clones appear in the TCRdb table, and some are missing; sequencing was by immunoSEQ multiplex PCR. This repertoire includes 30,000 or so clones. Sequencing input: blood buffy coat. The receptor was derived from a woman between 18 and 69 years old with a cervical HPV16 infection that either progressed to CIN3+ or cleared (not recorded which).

CDR3 DNA, as far as it was read: TGTGCCAGCAGCAAAGGGACTAGCGGGAACAATGAG. Translating it yields CASSKGTSGNNE. In full, the CDR3 is CASSKGTSGNNEQFF. The chain is built from TRBV7-9 and TRBJ2-1; 13 bases fit TRBD2. The read finishes 3 residues shy of the CDR3 end, and the germline J gene is used to complete it. The CDR3 loop spans 15 amino acids. Trimming took 5 bases from V and 5 from J; bases not matched to a gene: 3. Germline V gene sequence: CDR1 SEHNR, CDR2 FQNEAQ (reference sequence).